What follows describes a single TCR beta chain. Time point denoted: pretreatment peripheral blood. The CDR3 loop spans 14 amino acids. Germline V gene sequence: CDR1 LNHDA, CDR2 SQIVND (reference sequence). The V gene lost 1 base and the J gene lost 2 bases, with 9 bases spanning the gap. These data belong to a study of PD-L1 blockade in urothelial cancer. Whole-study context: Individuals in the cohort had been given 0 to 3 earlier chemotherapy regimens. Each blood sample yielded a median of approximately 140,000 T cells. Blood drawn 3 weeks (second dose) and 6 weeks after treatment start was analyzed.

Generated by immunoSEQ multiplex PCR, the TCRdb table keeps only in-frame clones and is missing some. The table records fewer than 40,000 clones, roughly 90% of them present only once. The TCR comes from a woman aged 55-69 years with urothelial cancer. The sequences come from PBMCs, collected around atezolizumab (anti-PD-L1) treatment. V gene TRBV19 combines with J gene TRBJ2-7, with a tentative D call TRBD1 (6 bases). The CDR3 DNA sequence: TGTGCCAGTAGTATAGGGACAGATCCCTACGAGCAGTACTTC. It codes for CASSIGTDPYEQYF. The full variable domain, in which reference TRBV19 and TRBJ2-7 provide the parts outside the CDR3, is DGGITQSPKYLFRKEGQNVTLSCEQNLNHDAMYWYRQDPGQGLRLIYYSQIVNDFQKGDIAEGYSVSREKKESFPLTVTSAQKNPTAFYLCASSIGTDPYEQYFGPGTRLTVT.